This T cell receptor (beta chain) was sequenced during a study of T cells in Graves' hyperthyroidism and ophthalmopathy (dated by TCRdb to about 2019). For the wider study: Peripheral blood samples were taken at the time of initial diagnosis, prior to any treatment. The approximately 90 discovery patients were randomly split 7:3 into training and test sets. A discovery cohort of around 98 patients, about 43 with Graves' ophthalmopathy and 55 to 60 with stable Graves' hyperthyroidism, was used to find distinguishing TCR V-J signatures. Prospective prediction of ophthalmopathy was tested in an independent validation cohort consisting of 18 hyperthyroidism patients and some 15 patients who later progressed to ophthalmopathy. Thyroid tissue and blood T-cell repertoires from several Graves' hyperthyroidism patients were also compared in the study. According to the paper, TCR Vbeta CDR3 sequencing was carried out on 135 peripheral blood samples, which came from some 41 ophthalmopathy, 75 to 80 hyperthyroidism and some 17 progressor patients. After sampling, hyperthyroidism patients received methimazole starting at 30 mg daily, and ophthalmopathy patients received high-dose intravenous methylprednisolone. Overall results and qualifications from the work: Blood samples also contained most of the expanded thyroid clonotypes (frequency above 0.001), which suggests that blood repertoires may reflect thyroid immune responses. Sample size was not statistically predetermined, and blinding of investigators to group allocation was not performed. During validation, the model predicted progression to ophthalmopathy a median of around 6 months ahead of onset, with just under 71% sensitivity and more than 72% specificity. In cross-validation, a model built on a 13 V-J signature told ophthalmopathy apart from stable hyperthyroidism with over 85% sensitivity and 81% to 82% specificity, and in testing the same model reached 80%/75%.

Stable Graves' hyperthyroidism was defined as the absence of progression to ophthalmopathy over 18 months of follow-up. Hyperthyroidism patients were newly diagnosed, with disease duration under 2 months, and aged 18 to 65 years. Any patient with an uncontrolled infection, another autoimmune disease, pregnancy or lactation was excluded. Diagnoses were based on clinical symptoms, serum thyroxine and TRAb, thyroid ultrasound and orbital computed tomography. PBMCs were separated from roughly 9.3 ml of fresh peripheral blood using Ficoll-Paque density gradient centrifugation. Total RNA was extracted with Trizol reagent, and quality was checked on an Agilent 2100 Bioanalyzer. TCR beta CDR3 regions were amplified from RNA transcripts. A first-round RT-PCR of the TCR CDR3 used the HTBI primer set with the Qiagen OneStep RT-PCR kit. A second multiplex PCR round built the libraries, followed by size selection and purification. The libraries were sequenced on an Illumina HiSeq2000 using paired-end 100 bp reads. The published analysis was carried out like this. SOAPnuke was used to process the raw data, with reads discarded if the reads contained adapters or uncalled bases, had a mean Phred below 15, or lacked an exact constant-primer or identifier match. High-quality paired reads were merged with COPE v1.2.5, and unique nucleotide sequences were defined as clonotypes. Clonotypes were aligned to IMGT TRBV, TRBD and TRBJ reference segments using MiTCR v1.1. The analysis included only V-J combinations with a frequency above 0.0001, which together covered 98% to 99.2% of the repertoires. The TCS score was defined as the ratio of F50 (clonal expansion) to E x V (chaos), calculated using BLOSUM62-based TCRdist between CDR3 peptides within each V-J. Welch's t-statistics and random forest reduced approximately 520 V-J features to 10 to 15, which were used in a naive Bayes classifier (R e1071). The public reads were reprocessed in TCRdb via fastp at Q25 and MiXCR, keeping in-frame beta chains. Rows are combined by CDR3 protein, so each entry shows the most common genes and DNA. In this record, the V and J calls reflect TCRdb's handling and not the investigators' own analysis. A total of approximately 590,000 distinct CDR3 sequences appear in this sample, around 14% of them only once. The ten largest clones take up approximately 7% of the sample.

The CDR3 sequence holds 15 residues, the cysteine and phenylalanine included. Only CDR3 DNA is held: 45 bases, read in frame from base 1. From the germline V gene, CDR1 is MNHEY and CDR2 is SVGAGI. Trimming accounts for 6 bases at V and 5 bases at J, while the number of junction bases matched to no gene is 8. This clonotype was seen ten or more times. Its recognized antigen is unknown. Within one base of it there is no much larger clone, and no base qualities were kept. The chain links TRBV6-5 with TRBJ2-5; 11 bases in the middle match TRBD1. Source material: blood. This TCR came from a woman aged 30 to 39 with Graves' hyperthyroidism. The nucleotides read TGTGCCAGCAGGCGACCGGGACAGGGGGTCGAGACCCAGTACTTC. Its protein product is CASRRPGQGVETQYF.